These 31 T cell receptor beta chains share one sample of origin, sequenced in a study of blood T cell repertoires in COVID-19. Sequencing used immunoSEQ multiplex PCR; TCRdb keeps in-frame clones, though not all of them. This table has about 59,000 clones, more than 60% appearing once. Sequencing was performed on peripheral blood. The receptors shown here come from a woman in her sixties or seventies with acute or convalescent COVID-19.

The genes are TRBV5-1 and TRBJ2-7, with 7 bases identical to TRBD1. V shed 3 bases, J shed 6 bases, and the junction held 12 bases outside the gene matches. The CDR3 extends over 15 amino acids. The germline V gene has CDR1 SGHRS and CDR2 YFSETQ. The CDR3 region is CASSSRGLQLSEQYF. The CDR3 DNA reads as TGCGCCAGCAGCTCGAGGGGGCTTCAGTTAAGCGAGCAGTACTTC.

V usage is TRBV5-4 and J usage is TRBJ1-3; no firm D call. Germline V CDR1 and CDR2: SGHNT, YYREEE (reference sequence). CDR3 length equals 16 residues. V dropped 4 bases and J dropped 0 bases, with 14 bases sitting between them. CDR3 in DNA: TGTGCCAGCAGCCCCCCCCCGGGATTCTCTGGAAACACCATATATTTT. This encodes CASSPPPGFSGNTIYF. Using reference TRBV5-4 and TRBJ1-3 for the parts outside the CDR3, the full variable domain is ETGVTQSPTHLIKTRGQQVTLRCSSQSGHNTVSWYQQALGQGPQFIFQYYREEENGRGNFPPRFSGLQFPNYSSELNVNALELDDSALYLCASSPPPGFSGNTIYFGEGSWLTVV.

The chain employs TRBV10-3 and TRBJ1-6, with D possibly matching TRBD1 (5 bases). The V and J ends lost 7 bases and 8 bases respectively, with 9 bases between them. Germline V CDR1 and CDR2: ENHRY, SYGVKD. The CDR3 contains 12 residues. CDR3 loop: CAIIGGDSPLHF. The CDR3 coding sequence is TGTGCCATCATTGGGGGGGATTCACCCCTCCACTTT.

This clone was observed a handful of times. The chain recombines TRBV29-1 with TRBJ1-1; D gene ambiguous. The CDR3 extends over 12 amino acids. Germline loops: CDR1 SQVTM, CDR2 ANQGSEA. The V end was cut by 7 bases, the J end by 1 base, with 10 bases between. CDR3 bases: TGCAGCGCCCACTCAGGGAACACTGAAGCTTTCTTT. This sequence encodes CSAHSGNTEAFF.

This clone was detected only once. V and J are TRBV7-9 and TRBJ1-5; 8 bases match TRBD1. CDR1 and CDR2 from the germline V gene are SEHNR and FQNEAQ (reference sequence). The CDR3 extends over 15 amino acids. V lost 3 bases to trimming and J lost 6 bases; unmatched junction nucleotides: 7. DNA of the CDR3: TGTGCCAGCAGCTTGGACCGGGACAGGAGTCAGCCCCAGCATTTT. Residues: CASSLDRDRSQPQHF.

The chain couples TRBV5-6 to TRBJ1-2, with D possibly matching TRBD1 (5 bases). The germline V gene has CDR1 SGHDT and CDR2 YYEEEE. This CDR3 is 15 amino acids long. The ends were cut back, 0 bases at V and 2 bases at J, with 11 bases in the middle. The CDR3 DNA reads TGTGCCAGCAGCTTGGCCGGGGGGTTAAACTATGGCTACACCTTC. Translated, it gives CASSLAGGLNYGYTF.

The chain combines TRBV27 with TRBJ1-2; D not certain. Germline V CDR1 and CDR2: MNHEY, SMNVEV (reference sequence). V was clipped by 7 bases and J by 8 bases, with 17 bases between them. This CDR3 has 13 amino acids. CDR3 region: CASTTLREEGYTF. DNA of the CDR3: TGTGCCAGCACTACCTTAAGGGAGGAGGGCTACACCTTC.

The chain joins TRBV6-4 to TRBJ1-5; D not certain. CDR1 and CDR2 from the germline V gene are MRHNA and SNTAGT. This CDR3 region has 13 residues. With 4 bases removed from V and 6 bases from J, the gap between germline ends came to 10 bases. CDR3 nucleotides: TGTGCCAGCAGTGCCCTCGAGGGTCAGCCCCAGCATTTT. It yields the protein CASSALEGQPQHF.

This clone was seen a handful of times. V and J are TRBV30 and TRBJ1-2; 7 nucleotides align to TRBD1. This CDR3 has 12 amino acids. The germline V gene has CDR1 GTSNPN and CDR2 SVGIG (reference sequence). The ends lost 6 bases at V and 8 bases at J; junction bases unmatched: 9. CDR3 in DNA: TGTGCCTGCCGGACAGGCCTTCGGGGCTACACCTTC. Amino acids: CACRTGLRGYTF.

This clone was detected only a few times. The rearrangement uses TRBV21-1 and TRBJ1-1; the D segment call TRBD1 is taken from the table without a DNA check. TRBV21-1 is reported as a pseudogene. The CDR3 extends over 13 amino acids. The CDR3 bases are TGTGCCAGCAGCCCAAGACAGGGCGACGAAGCTTTCTTT. This codes for CASSPRQGDEAFF.

The DNA for the CDR3 is TGTGCCAGCAGCTTGACAGGAGACAATCAGCCCCAGCATTTT. This codes for CASSLTGDNQPQHF. The gene calls are TRBV7-9 and TRBJ1-5, with D possibly matching TRBD1 (6 bases). V was shortened by 3 bases and J by 3 bases, with 9 bases between the two germline ends. Germline-derived CDR1 and CDR2 are SEHNR and FQNEAQ (reference sequence). CDR3 length: 14 amino acids.

The V and J genes are TRBV5-4 and TRBJ1-2, with TRBD1 matching over 7 bases. The CDR3 has 15 amino acids. After removal of 3 bases from V and 7 bases from J, the junction contained 12 bases not matched to a gene. The germline gives CDR1 SGHNT, CDR2 YYREEE (reference sequence). CDR3 DNA sequence: TGTGCCAGCAGCTCGAGGACAGGCGCCTTAAGTGGCTACACCTTC. Its translation: CASSSRTGALSGYTF.

The rearrangement joins TRBV7-8 to TRBJ2-5; D might be TRBD2 (5 bases). The CDR3 is made up of 16 amino acids. Germline loops: CDR1 SGHVS, CDR2 FQNEAQ. V was pared by 3 bases and J by 5 bases, with 19 bases between. CDR3 sequence (DNA): TGTGCCAGCAGCTTTTCAACAAAAGGCGGGCTCGAGACCCAGTACTTC. As protein: CASSFSTKGGLETQYF. Combining the CDR3 with reference TRBV7-8 and TRBJ2-5 gives the whole variable domain GAGVSQSPRYKVAKRGQDVALRCDPISGHVSLFWYQQALGQGPEFLTYFQNEAQLDKSGLPSDRFFAERPEGSVSTLKIQRTQQEDSAVYLCASSFSTKGGLETQYFGPGTRLLVL.

This chain connects TRBV3-1 (or the pseudogene TRBV3-2) to TRBJ1-2; D not certain. Trimming removed 0 bases at V and 2 bases at J, with 10 bases between. The germline V gene encodes CDR1 LGHDT and CDR2 YNNKEL (reference sequence). This CDR3 comprises 15 residues. The CDR3 bases are TGTGCCAGCAGCCAAGATACGTCCAGGAACTATGGCTACACCTTC. This gives the protein CASSQDTSRNYGYTF.

V is TRBV27 and J is TRBJ2-7; D is perhaps TRBD1 (6 bases). Germline CDR1 MNHEY, CDR2 SMNVEV (reference sequence). V dropped 8 bases and J dropped 4 bases, with 18 bases sitting between them. The CDR3 covers 14 residues. The CDR3 nucleotides are TGTGCCAGCCATCCCCTCGACAGGCTATACGAGCAGTACTTC. This sequence encodes CASHPLDRLYEQYF.

This clone was counted between two and nine times. The CDR3 region is CASSLGGTSVTDTQYF. The CDR3, as DNA: TGCGCCAGCAGCTTGGGTGGGACTAGCGTCACAGATACGCAGTATTTT. V usage is TRBV5-1 and J usage is TRBJ2-3, with 10 bases aligning to TRBD2. The CDR3 runs 16 residues. Germline values: CDR1 SGHRS, CDR2 YFSETQ. V gave up 0 bases and J gave up 2 bases; unmatched junction bases: 3.

The V and J genes are TRBV11-2 and TRBJ2-7; no definite D call. The CDR3 covers 13 residues. Germline CDR1 reads SGHAT; CDR2 reads FQNNGV. Between the trimmed V and J ends, which lost 5 bases and 6 bases, there was a span of 14 bases. The CDR3, as DNA: TGTGCCAGCAGCCCGGAGAGGCCTGGCGAGCAGTACTTC. It encodes CASSPERPGEQYF.

The chain's CDR3 is CASSKRQGGDRVNYGYTF. The CDR3 DNA follows: TGTGCCAGCAGCAAGCGTCAAGGAGGGGATAGAGTTAACTATGGCTACACCTTC. The J gene is TRBJ1-2, the V gene TRBV21-1. TRBV21-1 is a recognized pseudogene. The CDR3 is 18 amino acids.

The chain employs TRBV3-1 (or the pseudogene TRBV3-2) and TRBJ2-2; possible D gene TRBD2, 7 bases. Germline V CDR1 and CDR2: LGHDT, YNNKEL (reference sequence). The CDR3 covers 15 residues. Trimming stripped 4 bases from V and 3 bases from J, with 12 bases between. CDR3 protein: CASSRRGADTGELFF. Written as DNA, the CDR3 is TGTGCCAGCAGCCGCCGGGGGGCGGACACCGGGGAGCTGTTTTTT.

V gene TRBV6-5 combines with J gene TRBJ1-5, with 7 bases matching TRBD1. With 6 bases clipped from V and 1 base from J, the junction kept 6 bases outside the gene matches. This CDR3 is built from 15 residues. Germline CDR1 is MNHEY and CDR2 is SVGAGI. CDR3 DNA sequence: TGTGCCAGCAGCCAGACAGGGACGAGCAATCAGCCCCAGCATTTT. It translates to CASSQTGTSNQPQHF.

V usage is TRBV3-1 (or the pseudogene TRBV3-2) and J usage is TRBJ2-5; tentative D call: TRBD1 (5 bases). Trimming took 0 bases from V and 1 from J, leaving 21 bases between them. The CDR3 spans 19 residues. Germline CDR1 and CDR2: LGHDT and YNNKEL (reference sequence). The CDR3 loop is CASSQDPLREGAIQETQYF. For the CDR3, the DNA is TGTGCCAGCAGCCAAGACCCCCTAAGGGAAGGGGCGATCCAAGAGACCCAGTACTTC.

V gene TRBV7-9 combines with J gene TRBJ1-2; D is possibly TRBD1 (5 bases). Germline CDR1 is SEHNR and CDR2 is FQNEAQ (reference sequence). The CDR3 loop spans 15 amino acids. V was cut by 5 bases and J by 4 bases, with 17 bases left in between. The chain's CDR3 is CASSPQGRAGYGYTF. CDR3 DNA sequence: TGTGCCAGCAGCCCCCAGGGCAGGGCAGGCTATGGCTACACCTTC. The full variable domain, completed using reference TRBV7-9 and TRBJ1-2, is DTGVSQNPRHKITKRGQNVTFRCDPISEHNRLYWYRQTLGQGPEFLTYFQNEAQLEKSRLLSDRFSAERPKGSFSTLEIQRTEQGDSAMYLCASSPQGRAGYGYTFGSGTRLTVV.

The genes are TRBV5-1 and TRBJ2-2; TRBD2 matches 12 bases. The CDR3 has 16 amino acids. Trimming cost V 5 bases and J 1 base; bases outside gene matches: 3. In germline, CDR1 is SGHRS, CDR2 YFSETQ. The CDR3 DNA reads as TGCGCCAGCAGTTCACTAGCGGGGGGGAACACCGGGGAGCTGTTTTTT. It yields the protein CASSSLAGGNTGELFF.

The CDR3, as DNA: TGTGCCAGCAGCCCGAGGGGGCAGGGGTCAGATACGCAGTATTTT. Translating gives CASSPRGQGSDTQYF. The gene calls are TRBV27 and TRBJ2-3; 7 bases are a match to TRBD1. The CDR3 is 15 residues long. V was pared by 6 bases and J by 4 bases, with 10 bases of the junction left unmatched. Per germline, CDR1 MNHEY and CDR2 SMNVEV (reference sequence).

This rearrangement joins TRBV25-1 to TRBJ2-5, with 12 bases fitting TRBD1. The CDR3 sequence is 15 residues long. V lost 4 bases to trimming and J lost 4 bases; unmatched junction nucleotides: 4. Per germline, CDR1 MGHDK and CDR2 SYGVNS. CDR3 in DNA: TGTGCCAGCAGTGCTGGGACAGGGGGCACAGAGACCCAGTACTTC. This sequence encodes CASSAGTGGTETQYF.

The chain combines TRBV15 with TRBJ1-5; D remains unclear. Looked up from germline, CDR1 is LNHNV and CDR2 is YYDKDF (reference sequence). CDR3 length: 15 residues. Deletions cut 9 bases from V and 0 bases from J, with 15 bases between. CDR3 residues: CATSIAGYSNQPQHF. CDR3 sequence (DNA): TGTGCCACAAGTATCGCAGGTTATAGCAATCAGCCCCAGCATTTT.

This sequence joins TRBV5-4 and TRBJ1-2, with 10 bases aligning to TRBD1. CDR1 SGHNT and CDR2 YYREEE come from the germline V gene (reference sequence). Trimming removed 6 bases from V and 4 bases from J; junction bases left unmatched: 6. This CDR3 contains 14 residues. DNA for the CDR3: TGTGCCAGCACCAAGACAGGGGGCGGCTATGGCTACACCTTC. Encoded protein: CASTKTGGGYGYTF.

The chain couples TRBV5-1 to TRBJ1-4; 8 bases match TRBD1. This CDR3 is 15 amino acids long. Germline trimming cut 4 bases from V and 7 bases from J; bases unmatched to any gene: 9. Germline values: CDR1 SGHRS, CDR2 YFSETQ. CDR3 sequence: CASSKNTGGAEKLFF. The CDR3 bases are TGCGCCAGCAGCAAGAATACAGGGGGGGCTGAAAAACTGTTTTTT. Full variable domain (rest looked up from reference TRBV5-1 and TRBJ1-4): KAGVTQTPRYLIKTRGQQVTLSCSPISGHRSVSWYQQTPGQGLQFLFEYFSETQRNKGNFPGRFSGRQFSNSRSEMNVSTLELGDSALYLCASSKNTGGAEKLFFGSGTQLSVL.

CDR3 region: CASSDRDRFPNYGYTF. CDR3 sequence (DNA): TGTGCCAGCAGCGACCGGGACAGGTTCCCTAACTATGGCTACACCTTC. This chain connects TRBV9 to TRBJ1-2; 8 bases are shared with TRBD1. With 3 bases clipped from V and 0 bases from J, the junction kept 7 bases outside the gene matches. The CDR3 runs 16 residues. Germline V gene lookup returns CDR1 SGDLS and CDR2 YYNGEE.

The chain carries TRBV12-3 or TRBV12-4 and TRBJ2-1; weak D call: TRBD1 (6 bases). This CDR3 has 11 residues. V dropped 5 bases and J dropped 9 bases, with 8 bases sitting between them. The CDR3 nucleotides read TGTGCCAGCAGTCCACAGGGTGAGCAGTTCTTC. This gives the protein CASSPQGEQFF.

The CDR3, as DNA: TGTGCCAGCAGCCCAAACATTGGGACAGGGCCTAAATCGAACACTGAAGCTTTCTTT. This encodes CASSPNIGTGPKSNTEAFF. V gene TRBV7-3 combines with J gene TRBJ1-1, with 9 positions matching TRBD1. The CDR3 has 19 amino acids. Trimming at V came to 5 bases and at J to 1 base, leaving 17 bases not matched to a gene. Germline values: CDR1 SGHTA, CDR2 FQGTGA. The variable domain in full, completed from reference TRBV7-3 and TRBJ1-1, reads GAGVSQTPSNKVTEKGKYVELRCDPISGHTALYWYRQSLGQGPEFLIYFQGTGAADDSGLPNDRFFAVRPEGSVSTLKIQRTERGDSAVYLCASSPNIGTGPKSNTEAFFGQGTRLTVV.